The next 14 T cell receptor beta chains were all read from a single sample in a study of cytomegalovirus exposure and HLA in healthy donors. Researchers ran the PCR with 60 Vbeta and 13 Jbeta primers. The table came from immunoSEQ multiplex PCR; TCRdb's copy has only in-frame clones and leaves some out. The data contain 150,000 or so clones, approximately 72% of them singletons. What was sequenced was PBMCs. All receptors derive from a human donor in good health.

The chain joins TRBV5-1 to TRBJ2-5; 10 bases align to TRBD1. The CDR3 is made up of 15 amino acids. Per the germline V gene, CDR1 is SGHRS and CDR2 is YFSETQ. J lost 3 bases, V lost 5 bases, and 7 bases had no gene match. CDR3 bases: TGCGCCAGCAGGGGGGGACAGGGGATTGAAGAGACCCAGTACTTC. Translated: CASRGGQGIEETQYF. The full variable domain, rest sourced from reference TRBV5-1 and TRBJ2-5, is KAGVTQTPRYLIKTRGQQVTLSCSPISGHRSVSWYQQTPGQGLQFLFEYFSETQRNKGNFPGRFSGRQFSNSRSEMNVSTLELGDSALYLCASRGGQGIEETQYFGPGTRLLVL.

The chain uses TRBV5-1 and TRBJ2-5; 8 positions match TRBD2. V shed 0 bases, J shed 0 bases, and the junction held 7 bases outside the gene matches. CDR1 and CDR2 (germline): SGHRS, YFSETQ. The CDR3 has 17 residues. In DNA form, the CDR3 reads TGCGCCAGCAGCTTGGGTTTCCGGGGGGGAAACCAAGAGACCCAGTACTTC. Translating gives CASSLGFRGGNQETQYF.

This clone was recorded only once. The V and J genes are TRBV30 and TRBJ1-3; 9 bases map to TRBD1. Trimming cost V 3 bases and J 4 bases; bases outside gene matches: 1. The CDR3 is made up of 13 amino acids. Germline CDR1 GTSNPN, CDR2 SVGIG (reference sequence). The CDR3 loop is CAWSGTGGNTIYF. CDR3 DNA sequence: TGTGCCTGGAGCGGGACAGGGGGAAACACCATATATTTT.

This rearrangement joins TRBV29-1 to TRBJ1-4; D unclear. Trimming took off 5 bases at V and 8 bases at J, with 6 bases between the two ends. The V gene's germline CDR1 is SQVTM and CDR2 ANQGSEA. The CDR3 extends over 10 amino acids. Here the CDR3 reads CSVPREKLFF. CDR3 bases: TGCAGCGTTCCCCGGGAAAAACTGTTTTTT.

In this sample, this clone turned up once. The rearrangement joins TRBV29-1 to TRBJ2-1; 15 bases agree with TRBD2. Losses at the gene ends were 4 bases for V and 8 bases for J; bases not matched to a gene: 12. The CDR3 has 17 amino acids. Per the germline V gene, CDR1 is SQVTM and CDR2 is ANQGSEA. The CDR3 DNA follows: TGCAGCGTTGCGGCCCCGCGGGGACTAGCGGGGGGTGATGAGCAGTTCTTC. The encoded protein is CSVAAPRGLAGGDEQFF.

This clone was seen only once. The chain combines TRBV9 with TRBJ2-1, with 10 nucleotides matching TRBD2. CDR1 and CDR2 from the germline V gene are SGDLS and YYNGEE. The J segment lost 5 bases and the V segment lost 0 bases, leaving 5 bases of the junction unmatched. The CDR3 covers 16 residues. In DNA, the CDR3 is TGTGCCAGCAGCGTAGGTGGTAGCGGGGGGCACAATGAGCAGTTCTTC. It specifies CASSVGGSGGHNEQFF.

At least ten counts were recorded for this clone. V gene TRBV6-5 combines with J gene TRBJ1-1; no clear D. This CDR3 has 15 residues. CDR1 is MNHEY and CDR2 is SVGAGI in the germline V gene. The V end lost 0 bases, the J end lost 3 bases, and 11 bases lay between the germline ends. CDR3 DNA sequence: TGTGCCAGCAGTTACTCACCCACAGTTCACACTGAAGCTTTCTTT. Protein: CASSYSPTVHTEAFF.

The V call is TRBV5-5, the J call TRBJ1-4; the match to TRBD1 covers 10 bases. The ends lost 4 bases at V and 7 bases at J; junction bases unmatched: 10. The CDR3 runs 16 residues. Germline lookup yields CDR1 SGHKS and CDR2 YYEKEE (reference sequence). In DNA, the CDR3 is TGTGCCAGCAGCCGCCAGATACGGACAGGGGGTGAAAAACTGTTTTTT. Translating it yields CASSRQIRTGGEKLFF. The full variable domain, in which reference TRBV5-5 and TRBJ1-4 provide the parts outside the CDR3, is DAGVTQSPTHLIKTRGQQVTLRCSPISGHKSVSWYQQVLGQGPQFIFQYYEKEERGRGNFPDRFSARQFPNYSSELNVNALLLGDSALYLCASSRQIRTGGEKLFFGSGTQLSVL.

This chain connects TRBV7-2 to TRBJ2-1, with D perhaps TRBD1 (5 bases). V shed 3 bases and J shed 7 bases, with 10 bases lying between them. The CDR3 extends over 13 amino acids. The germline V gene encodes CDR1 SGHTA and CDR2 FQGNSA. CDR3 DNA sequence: TGTGCCAGCAGCTTGGGGCGGTTGAATGAGCAGTTCTTC. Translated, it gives CASSLGRLNEQFF. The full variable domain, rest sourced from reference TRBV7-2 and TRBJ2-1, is GAGVSQSPSNKVTEKGKDVELRCDPISGHTALYWYRQSLGQGLEFLIYFQGNSAPDKSGLPSDRFSAERTGGSVSTLTIQRTQQEDSAVYLCASSLGRLNEQFFGPGTRLTVL.

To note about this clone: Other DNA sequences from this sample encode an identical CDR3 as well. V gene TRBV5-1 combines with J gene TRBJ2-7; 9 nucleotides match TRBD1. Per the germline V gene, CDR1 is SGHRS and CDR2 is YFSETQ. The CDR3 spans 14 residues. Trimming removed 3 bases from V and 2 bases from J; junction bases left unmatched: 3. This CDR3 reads CASSSGQGPYEQYF. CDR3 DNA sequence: TGCGCCAGCAGCTCGGGACAGGGTCCCTACGAGCAGTACTTC.

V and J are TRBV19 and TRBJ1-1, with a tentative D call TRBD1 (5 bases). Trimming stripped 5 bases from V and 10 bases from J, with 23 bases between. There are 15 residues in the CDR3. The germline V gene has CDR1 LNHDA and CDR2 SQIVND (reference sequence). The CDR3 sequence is CASSAREGTGSGAFF. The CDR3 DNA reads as TGTGCCAGTAGTGCCCGGGAGGGGACGGGATCGGGAGCTTTCTTT. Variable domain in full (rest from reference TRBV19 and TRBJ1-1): DGGITQSPKYLFRKEGQNVTLSCEQNLNHDAMYWYRQDPGQGLRLIYYSQIVNDFQKGDIAEGYSVSREKKESFPLTVTSAQKNPTAFYLCASSAREGTGSGAFFGQGTRLTVV.

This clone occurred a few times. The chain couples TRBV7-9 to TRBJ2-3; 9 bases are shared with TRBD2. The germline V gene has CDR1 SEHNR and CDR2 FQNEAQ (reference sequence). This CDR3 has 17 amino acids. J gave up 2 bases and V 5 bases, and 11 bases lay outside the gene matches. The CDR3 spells CASSQAKAGGPTDTQYF. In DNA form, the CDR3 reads TGTGCCAGCAGCCAAGCGAAGGCGGGGGGGCCCACAGATACGCAGTATTTT.

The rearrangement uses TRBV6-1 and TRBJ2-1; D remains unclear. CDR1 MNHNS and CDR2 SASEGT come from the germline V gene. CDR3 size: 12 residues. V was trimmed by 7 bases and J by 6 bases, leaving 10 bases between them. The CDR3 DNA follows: TGTGCCAGCACCGCTGGCATCAATGAGCAGTTCTTC. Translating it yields CASTAGINEQFF.

The CDR3 is CASSGYRGAEQFF. Here the CDR3 DNA reads TGTGCCAGCAGCGGTTACCGGGGTGCTGAGCAGTTCTTC. The chain combines TRBV7-6 with TRBJ2-1; a weak D match, TRBD2 (5 bases). The CDR3 sequence is 13 residues long. V was shortened by 5 bases and J by 9 bases, with 14 bases between the two germline ends. Germline values: CDR1 SGHVS, CDR2 FNYEAQ.